One and the same sample provided the 32 T cell receptor beta chains below, sequenced in a study of T cells after yellow fever vaccination. TCRdb used MiXCR to reprocess the 5' RACE reads, holding one entry per CDR3 protein. This table has 70,000 to 80,000 distinct CDR3 sequences, under 9.5% appearing once. The sequenced sample was CD8+ T cells sorted from PBMCs, obtained roughly 10 days after the first yellow fever vaccination. All receptors come from a man between 18 and 29 years old who received the YFV17D yellow fever vaccine.

This clonotype was counted ten times or more. V and J are TRBV5-6 and TRBJ2-7, with unresolved D. Deletions cut 4 bases from V and 0 bases from J, with 14 bases between. This CDR3 has 15 amino acids. Germline V gene sequence: CDR1 SGHDT, CDR2 YYEEEE. CDR3 in DNA: TGTGCCAGCAGCATCCGCCCGGAGCACTCCTACGAGCAGTACGTC. This gives the protein CASSIRPEHSYEQYV.

This clonotype was detected many times. The chain employs TRBV29-1 and TRBJ1-1; tentatively, D is TRBD1 (5 bases). This CDR3 region has 17 residues. V was shortened by 1 base and J by 0 bases, with 18 bases between the two germline ends. CDR1 is SQVTM and CDR2 is ANQGSEA in the germline V gene. Here the CDR3 reads CSVEGSLRGGMNTEAFF. CDR3 sequence (DNA): TGCAGCGTTGAAGGTTCGCTTCGGGGCGGCATGAACACTGAAGCTTTCTTT. Filled out from reference TRBV29-1 and TRBJ1-1, the complete variable domain reads SAVISQKPSRDICQRGTSLTIQCQVDSQVTMMFWYRQQPGQSLTLIATANQGSEATYESGFVIDKFPISRPNLTFSTLTVSNMSPEDSSIYLCSVEGSLRGGMNTEAFFGQGTRLTVV.

The chain has TRBV20-1 and TRBJ2-3, with 14 bases that match TRBD2. The length of the CDR3 is 18 residues. Germline values: CDR1 DFQATT, CDR2 SNEGSKA (reference sequence). J gave up 2 bases and V 6 bases, and 13 bases lay outside the gene matches. DNA for the CDR3: TGCAGTGCCCCGACTAGCGGGGGGGACCAAGGACTCACAGATACGCAGTATTTT. Its translation: CSAPTSGGDQGLTDTQYF.

This clonotype was recorded many times. An end of the junction differs from the germline gene, which may be a read error. This chain joins TRBV4-1 and TRBJ2-4; possible D gene TRBD1, 6 bases. Germline lookup yields CDR1 MGHRA and CDR2 YSYEKL. This CDR3 spans 12 amino acids. CDR3 nucleotides: TGCGCCAGCAGCGAGGTTCCGGGACATCTCTCCTTC. This codes for CASSEVPGHLSF.

V gene TRBV6-1 combines with J gene TRBJ2-2; D ambiguous. Germline V gives CDR1 MNHNS, CDR2 SASEGT. CDR3 length equals 16 residues. The V end lost 5 bases, the J end lost 0 bases, and 13 bases lay between the germline ends. Here the CDR3 DNA reads TGTGCCAGCAGTCGGGCCCCGGGCTCGAACACCGGGGAGCTGTTTTTT. Translating gives CASSRAPGSNTGELFF.

Note on this clonotype: A much larger clone differs from this one at a single base, so this may be a read error. The CDR3 sequence is CVSSYLGQQRYNEQFF. The CDR3 DNA follows: TGTGTCAGCAGTTACCTCGGACAGCAGCGATACAATGAGCAGTTCTTC. This chain uses TRBV6-5 with TRBJ2-1; D is perhaps TRBD1 (6 bases). Germline assignment: CDR1 MNHEY and CDR2 SVGAGI. There are 16 residues in the CDR3.

At least ten counts were recorded for this clonotype. The genes are TRBV4-3 and TRBJ1-4; D is possibly TRBD1 (5 bases). Germline V gene lookup returns CDR1 LGHNA and CDR2 YSLEER. Trimming stripped 1 base from V and 5 bases from J, with 11 bases between. There are 15 residues in the CDR3. CDR3 sequence: CASSQATGGNEKLFF. Here the CDR3 DNA reads TGCGCCAGCAGCCAAGCTACTGGGGGGAATGAAAAACTGTTTTTT.

The table lists this clonotype with a few counts. This sequence joins TRBV5-1 and TRBJ1-6; D not certain. CDR3 length: 13 residues. The V and J ends lost 1 base and 6 bases respectively, with 5 bases between them. In germline, CDR1 is SGHRS, CDR2 YFSETQ. CDR3 bases: TGCGCCAGCAGCTTGAGCAGTAATTCACCCCTCCACTTT. It yields the protein CASSLSSNSPLHF.

The chain couples TRBV5-6 to TRBJ2-2, with D maybe TRBD1 (5 bases). The CDR3 has 19 amino acids. The V gene lost 0 bases and the J gene lost 3 bases, with 21 bases spanning the gap. Germline lookup yields CDR1 SGHDT and CDR2 YYEEEE. In DNA form, the CDR3 reads TGTGCCAGCAGCTTGGACGAGGATTCGTGGGGCGTATACACCGGGGAGCTGTTTTTT. Its translation: CASSLDEDSWGVYTGELFF.

This clonotype was counted a few times. The gene calls are TRBV5-1 and TRBJ2-1, with 11 bases aligning to TRBD2. CDR1 and CDR2 from the germline V gene are SGHRS and YFSETQ. CDR3 length equals 16 residues. V shed 2 bases, J shed 6 bases, and the junction held 7 bases outside the gene matches. CDR3 nucleotide sequence: TGCGCCAGCAGCTTTTTTAGCGGGGGGGCCTTCAATGAGCAGTTCTTC. Translation: CASSFFSGGAFNEQFF.

Worth noting for this clonotype: This may come from a read error, since a much larger clone is one base off. This chain connects TRBV28 to TRBJ2-7; D is perhaps TRBD2 (5 bases). The CDR3 consists of 16 residues. Germline V CDR1 and CDR2: MDHEN, SYDVKM. The CDR3 protein is CASSLSQLAPSYEQHF. CDR3 nucleotide sequence: TGTGCCAGCAGTTTATCCCAGCTAGCCCCATCCTACGAGCAGCACTTC.

Points on this clonotype: A much larger clonotype is one base distant, so this may be a read error. This chain joins TRBV28 and TRBJ2-7; 7 nucleotides align to TRBD2. Losses at the gene ends were 3 bases for V and 4 bases for J; bases not matched to a gene: 3. The CDR3 is 13 amino acids. Germline V gene data show CDR1 as MDHEN and CDR2 as SYDVKM. CDR3 DNA sequence: TGTGCCAGCAGTTTTGGGGGGGAATACGAGCAGTACGTC. Translating gives CASSFGGEYEQYV.

This clonotype was observed many times. The rearrangement links TRBV27 to TRBJ2-3, with TRBD1 matching 7 bases. After removal of 5 bases from V and 5 bases from J, the junction contained 10 bases not matched to a gene. Germline CDR1 reads MNHEY; CDR2 reads SMNVEV (reference sequence). The length of the CDR3 is 15 residues. CDR3 nucleotides: TGTGCCAGCAGTAGGGGGCCCCTCGCTGAAGATACGCAGTATTTT. Protein product: CASSRGPLAEDTQYF.

This clonotype appeared many times. The rearrangement links TRBV6-5 to TRBJ2-5; no definite D call. From germline, CDR1 is MNHEY and CDR2 SVGAGI. This CDR3 region has 15 residues. V lost 0 bases to trimming and J lost 5 bases, with 13 bases between them. CDR3 amino acids: CASSYSVRTGETQYF. The CDR3 DNA reads TGTGCCAGCAGTTACTCCGTCAGGACGGGCGAGACCCAGTACTTC.

The chain recombines TRBV4-1 with TRBJ1-3, with unresolved D. V lost 7 bases, J lost 0 bases, and 16 bases lay in between. Germline loops: CDR1 MGHRA, CDR2 YSYEKL. This CDR3 has 16 residues. This CDR3 is CASTGRHSISGNTIYF. CDR3 nucleotide sequence: TGCGCCAGCACCGGAAGACACAGTATCTCTGGAAACACCATATATTTT.

This clonotype was observed a handful of times. The V gene is TRBV4-1, the J gene TRBJ1-5, with D uncertain. CDR1 and CDR2 from the germline V gene are MGHRA and YSYEKL. V lost 4 bases and J 1 base, leaving 11 bases between the germline ends. The CDR3 spans 15 residues. This CDR3 is CASSRSYGSNQPQHF. The DNA of the CDR3 is TGCGCCAGCAGCCGGAGTTACGGGAGCAATCAGCCCCAGCATTTT.

V is TRBV6-1 and J is TRBJ1-2, with D perhaps TRBD1 (6 bases). Germline V lookup: CDR1 MNHNS, CDR2 SASEGT. The CDR3 contains 15 residues. The V end lost 5 bases, the J end lost 5 bases, and 18 bases lay between the germline ends. This CDR3 reads CASSPQGSAYYGYTF. In DNA form, the CDR3 reads TGTGCCAGCAGTCCACAGGGTTCCGCATATTATGGCTACACCTTC.

Details on this clonotype: Possible read error: a much larger clone is one base away. The chain links TRBV19 to TRBJ2-7, with 8 bases matching TRBD2. This CDR3 contains 14 residues. The germline CDR1 and CDR2 sequences are LNHDA and SQIVND (reference sequence). The CDR3 coding sequence is TGTGCCTGTAGTCCGTCTAGCGGGCCATACGAGCAGTACTTC. Protein: CACSPSSGPYEQYF.

This clonotype turned up a few times. The rearrangement joins TRBV7-2 to TRBJ1-2; 9 positions match TRBD1. Germline CDR1 reads SGHTA; CDR2 reads FQGNSA. The CDR3 is 13 amino acids. The V segment lost 4 bases and the J segment 8 bases; nucleotides outside the gene matches: 5. The CDR3 nucleotides read TGTGCCAGCAGCTCTTGGACAGGGGTAGGCTACACCTTC. Translation: CASSSWTGVGYTF.

This chain connects TRBV6-1 to TRBJ2-3; TRBD2 aligns across 9 bases. The CDR3 is 16 residues long. Germline V gives CDR1 MNHNS, CDR2 SASEGT. The trim removed 0 bases at V and 2 bases at J, leaving 3 bases unmatched. This CDR3 is CASSEAGGGVTDTQYF. As DNA, the CDR3 is TGTGCCAGCAGTGAAGCCGGCGGGGGGGTCACAGATACGCAGTATTTT.

The chain links TRBV3-1 to TRBJ2-3, with unresolved D. Trimming took 4 bases from V and 6 from J, leaving 11 bases between them. This CDR3 region has 13 residues. Germline V CDR1 and CDR2: LGHDT, YNNKEL (reference sequence). CDR3 protein: CASSPQSQDTQYF. The CDR3 nucleotides are TGTGCCAGCAGCCCCCAGTCCCAGGATACGCAGTATTTT.

Ten or more counts support this clonotype. This chain links TRBV27 with TRBJ1-1, with 8 bases lining up with TRBD1. This CDR3 contains 12 residues. Germline CDR1 reads MNHEY; CDR2 reads SMNVEV (reference sequence). The V and J ends lost 10 bases and 6 bases, in that order; junction bases with no gene match: 7. This CDR3 is CATKQGVSEAFF. CDR3 sequence (DNA): TGTGCCACCAAACAGGGGGTTTCTGAAGCTTTCTTT.

This clonotype occurred a few times. The CDR3 spells CSAATPGQGVWTLHF. For the CDR3, the DNA is TGCAGTGCCGCGACTCCGGGACAGGGGGTATGGACCCTCCACTTT. This sequence joins TRBV20-1 and TRBJ1-6; TRBD1 agrees at 11 bases. Trimming removed 6 bases from V and 14 bases from J; junction bases left unmatched: 15. The germline CDR1 and CDR2 sequences are DFQATT and SNEGSKA (reference sequence). CDR3 length equals 15 residues.

This clonotype was counted between two and nine times. A clone one base away is much larger, so this may be a read error. The V gene is TRBV6-5, the J gene TRBJ2-3; no clear D. CDR1 is MNHEY and CDR2 is SVGAGI in the germline V gene. This CDR3 spans 12 amino acids. CDR3 protein: CASSPRSDAQYF. CDR3 coding DNA: TGTGCCAGCAGCCCGAGGTCAGATGCGCAGTATTTT.

This clonotype was found many times. V is TRBV5-6 and J is TRBJ2-3; D unresolved. Germline CDR1 and CDR2: SGHDT and YYEEEE. The CDR3 consists of 12 residues. The ends were cut back, 5 bases at V and 6 bases at J, with 10 bases in the middle. This chain's CDR3 is CASRSTPDTQYF. Here the CDR3 DNA reads TGTGCCAGCAGGTCTACCCCCGATACGCAGTATTTT.

This clonotype was counted many times. The chain has TRBV6-1 and TRBJ1-5, with D perhaps matching TRBD1 (5 bases). The germline V and J ends were trimmed by 6 bases and 1 base, with 19 bases remaining between them. Germline lookup yields CDR1 MNHNS and CDR2 SASEGT. The CDR3 covers 17 residues. The CDR3 nucleotides read TGTGCCAGCAGCCCCGTCGGGGGGGAAGACAGCAATCAGCCCCAGCATTTT. As protein: CASSPVGGEDSNQPQHF.

Ten or more counts support this clonotype. The chain recombines TRBV29-1 with TRBJ2-2, with TRBD1 as a possible D gene (6 bases). Trimming pared 5 bases from V and 5 bases from J, leaving 9 bases between. CDR1 is SQVTM and CDR2 is ANQGSEA in the germline V gene. This CDR3 spans 12 amino acids. CDR3 nucleotides: TGCAGCGTTACCCAGGGGACCGGGGAGCTGTTTTTT. It codes for CSVTQGTGELFF.

The sample holds many counts of this clonotype. This chain uses TRBV6-5 with TRBJ1-1; TRBD1 is a possible D gene (5 bases). With 7 bases removed from V and 4 bases from J, the gap between germline ends came to 10 bases. The CDR3 contains 12 residues. Germline assignment: CDR1 MNHEY and CDR2 SVGAGI. In nucleotides, the CDR3 is TGTGCCAGCACCGGCGGGGGCACTGAAGCTTTCTTT. Amino acids: CASTGGGTEAFF.

V is TRBV5-6 and J is TRBJ1-4, with a possible D match to TRBD1 (6 bases). Trimming shortened V by 6 bases and J by 7 bases, and 16 bases separated the two germline ends. The CDR3 contains 14 residues. Germline V CDR1 and CDR2: SGHDT, YYEEEE. CDR3 sequence: CASTIVGQSEKLFF. The CDR3 DNA sequence: TGTGCCAGCACCATCGTCGGACAGAGTGAAAAACTGTTTTTT.

This clonotype has a count of ten or more. The V and J genes are TRBV7-6 and TRBJ2-1; TRBD2 agrees at 10 bases. CDR1 and CDR2 from the germline V gene are SGHVS and FNYEAQ. J was trimmed by 10 bases and V by 1 base; bases with no gene match: 7. CDR3 length: 15 residues. The chain's CDR3 is CASSLVIAGGKEQFF. CDR3 nucleotide sequence: TGTGCCAGCAGCTTAGTCATAGCGGGGGGAAAAGAGCAGTTCTTC. Full variable domain (remainder filled in from reference TRBV7-6 and TRBJ2-1): GAGVSQSPRYKVTKRGQDVALRCDPISGHVSLYWYRQALGQGPEFLTYFNYEAQQDKSGLPNDRFSAERPEGSISTLTIQRTEQRDSAMYRCASSLVIAGGKEQFFGPGTRLTVL.

In its sample, this clonotype was seen a few times. The chain carries TRBV13 and TRBJ1-1, with D possibly being TRBD1 (6 bases). CDR3 size: 12 residues. V was cut by 8 bases and J by 3 bases, with 10 bases left in between. Germline CDR1 reads PRHDT; CDR2 reads FYEKMQ (reference sequence). The CDR3: CASAKGDTEAFF. Written as DNA, the CDR3 is TGTGCCAGCGCAAAGGGGGACACTGAAGCTTTCTTT.

V is TRBV18 and J is TRBJ2-5, with D tentatively TRBD2 (6 bases). The CDR3 covers 15 residues. Trimming took off 2 bases at V and 5 bases at J, with 15 bases between the two ends. Germline CDR1 is KGHSH and CDR2 is LQKENI. The CDR3, as DNA: TGTGCCAGCTCACCAGTGCTCCCGGGGGTGGAGACCCAGTACTTC. Protein product: CASSPVLPGVETQYF.